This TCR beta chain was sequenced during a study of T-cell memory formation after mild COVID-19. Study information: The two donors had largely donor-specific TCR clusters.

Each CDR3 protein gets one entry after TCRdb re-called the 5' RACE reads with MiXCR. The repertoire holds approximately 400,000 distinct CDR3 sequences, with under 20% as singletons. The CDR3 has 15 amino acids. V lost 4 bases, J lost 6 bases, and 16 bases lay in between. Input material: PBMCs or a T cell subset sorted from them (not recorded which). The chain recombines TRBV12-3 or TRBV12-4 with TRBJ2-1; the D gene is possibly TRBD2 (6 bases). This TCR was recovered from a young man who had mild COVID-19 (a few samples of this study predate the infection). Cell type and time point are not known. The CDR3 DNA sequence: TGTGCCAGCAGTTCTCCACCGGAGGGCCTCAATGAGCAGTTCTTC. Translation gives CASSSPPEGLNEQFF.